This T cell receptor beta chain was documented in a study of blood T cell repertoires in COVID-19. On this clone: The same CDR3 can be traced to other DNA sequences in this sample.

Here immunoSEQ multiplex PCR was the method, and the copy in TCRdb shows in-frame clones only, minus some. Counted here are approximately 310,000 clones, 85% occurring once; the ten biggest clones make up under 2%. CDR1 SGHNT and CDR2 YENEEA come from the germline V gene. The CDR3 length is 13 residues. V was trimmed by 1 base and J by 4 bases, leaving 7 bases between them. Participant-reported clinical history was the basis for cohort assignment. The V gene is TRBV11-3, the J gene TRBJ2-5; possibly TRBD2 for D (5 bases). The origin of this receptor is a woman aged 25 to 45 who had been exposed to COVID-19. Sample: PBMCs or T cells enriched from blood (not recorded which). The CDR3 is CASSLAGGETQYF. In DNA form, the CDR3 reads TGTGCCAGCAGCTTAGCAGGAGGAGAGACCCAGTACTTC.